The present T cell receptor beta chain was sequenced within a study of blood T cell repertoires in COVID-19. Study-level background: Samples of COVID-19 (acute and convalescent) were obtained from the United States, Italy and Spain.

A single count supports this clone. The CDR3 contains 15 residues. V lost 0 bases and J 4 bases, leaving 15 bases between the germline ends. CDR1 is GTSNPN, CDR2 SVGIG, per germline (reference sequence). Membership in each cohort depended on participant-reported clinical history. The recovered donors of Cohort 3 showed two negative PCRs, clearance, or symptom resolution. Study processing details: Amplification from reference gene primers served as the basis for estimated nucleated cell counts. The repertoire was sequenced with immunoSEQ multiplex PCR; TCRdb's copy has only in-frame clones and lacks some. Clonal size and the V and J genes are those of that table, whereas D and trimming came from the DNA. The sample consists of 350,000 or so clones, roughly 84% of them appearing once.

The specimen sequenced was PBMCs or T cells enriched from blood (not recorded which). V is TRBV30 and J is TRBJ1-2, with a tentative D call TRBD1 (5 bases). The receptor was derived from a woman between 25 and 40 years old who had recovered from COVID-19. Here the CDR3 reads CAWSVPAGLSYGYTF. CDR3 nucleotides: TGTGCCTGGAGTGTACCGGCAGGGCTGAGCTATGGCTACACCTTC. Using reference TRBV30 and TRBJ1-2 for the parts outside the CDR3, the full variable domain is SQTIHQWPATLVQPVGSPLSLECTVEGTSNPNLYWYRQAAGRGLQLLFYSVGIGQISSEVPQNLSASRPQDRQFILSSKKLLLSDSGFYLCAWSVPAGLSYGYTFGSGTRLTVV.